The subject of this entry is one TCR beta chain. Original handling: Amplification of reference gene primers provided the estimated nucleated cell counts. Data came from immunoSEQ multiplex PCR; TCRdb stores just in-frame clones and leaves some out. From that table come the V and J calls and clone size; the DNA was used to work out D and trimming. The profile covers 60,000 or so clones, with approximately 81% appearing a single time and under 15% taken by the ten largest. V gave up 5 bases and J gave up 5 bases, with 15 bases separating them. Germline V gene sequence: CDR1 SGHDN, CDR2 FVKESK. The CDR3 consists of 15 residues. The sample originates from a study of blood T cell repertoires in COVID-19. Study details: COVID-19 samples collected from the United States, Italy and Spain covered acute and convalescent phases. PBMCs, B-cell-depleted T cells, or T cells were the source of the cDNA or gDNA that made up the material.

Source material: peripheral blood. The chain joins TRBV14 to TRBJ2-2, with D possibly being TRBD2 (6 bases). This TCR was sampled from a woman over 75 with acute or convalescent COVID-19. CDR3 amino acids: CASSSSGRSTGELFF. The CDR3 nucleotides are TGTGCCAGCAGCTCAAGTGGGAGGTCGACCGGGGAGCTGTTTTTT.